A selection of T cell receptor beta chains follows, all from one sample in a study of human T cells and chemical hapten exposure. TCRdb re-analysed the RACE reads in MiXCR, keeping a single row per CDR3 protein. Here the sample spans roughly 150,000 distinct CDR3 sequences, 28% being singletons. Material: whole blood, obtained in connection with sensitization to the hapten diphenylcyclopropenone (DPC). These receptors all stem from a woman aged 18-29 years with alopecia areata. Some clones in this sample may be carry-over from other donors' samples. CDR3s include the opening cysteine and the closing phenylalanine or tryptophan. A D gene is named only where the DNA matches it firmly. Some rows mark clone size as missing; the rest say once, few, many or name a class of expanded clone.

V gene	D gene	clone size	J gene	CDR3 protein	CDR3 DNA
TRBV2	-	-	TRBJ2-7	CASSEVQYEQYF	TGTGCCAGCAGTGAGGTACAATACGAGCAGTACTTC
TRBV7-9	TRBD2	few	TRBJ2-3	CASSPPGSGRARYDTQYF	TGTGCCAGCAGCCCTCCGGGTAGCGGGAGGGCCAGATACGATACGCAGTATTTT
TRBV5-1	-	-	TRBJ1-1	CASTYTLNTEAFF	TGCGCCAGCACATACACTCTGAACACTGAAGCTTTCTTT
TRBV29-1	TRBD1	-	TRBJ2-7	CSVGQGSEQYF	TGCAGCGTCGGACAGGGGAGCGAGCAGTACTTC
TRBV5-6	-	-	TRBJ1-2	CASSFPGHEETGGYTF	TGTGCCAGCAGCTTCCCCGGACATGAAGAAACTGGAGGCTACACCTTC
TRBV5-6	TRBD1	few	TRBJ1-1	CASSLVGQGNTEAFF	TGTGCCAGCAGCTTGGTGGGACAGGGGAACACTGAAGCTTTCTTT
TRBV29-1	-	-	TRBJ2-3	CSMKPSDTQYF	TGCAGCATGAAGCCGTCAGATACGCAGTATTTT
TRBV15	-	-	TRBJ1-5	CATTRDTNNQPQHF	TGTGCCACCACCCGGGACACAAACAATCAGCCCCAGCATTTT
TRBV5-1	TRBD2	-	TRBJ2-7	CASSLTSVLEQYF	TGCGCCAGCAGCTTGACTAGCGTACTCGAGCAGTACTTC
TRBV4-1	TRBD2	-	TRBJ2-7	CASSRILTSGYEQYF	TGCGCCAGCAGCCGAATTCTGACTAGCGGCTACGAGCAGTACTTC
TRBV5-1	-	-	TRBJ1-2	CASSLSPYNYGYTF	TGCGCCAGCAGCTTGAGTCCGTATAACTATGGCTACACCTTC
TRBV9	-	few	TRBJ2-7	CASSAGWQPYEQYF	TGTGCCAGCAGCGCGGGATGGCAGCCCTACGAGCAGTACTTC
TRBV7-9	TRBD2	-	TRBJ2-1	CASSSGLAGVNEQFF	TGTGCCAGCAGCTCAGGACTAGCGGGAGTCAATGAGCAGTTCTTC
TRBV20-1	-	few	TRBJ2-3	CSARDPNRGLSDTQYF	TGCAGTGCTAGAGATCCGAACCGGGGGCTTTCAGATACGCAGTATTTT
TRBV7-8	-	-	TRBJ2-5	CASSLVGLLPRETQYF	TGTGCCAGCAGCTTAGTAGGGCTCCTTCCCAGGGAGACCCAGTACTTC
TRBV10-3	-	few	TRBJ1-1	CAIGRVDGMNTEAFF	TGTGCCATCGGCAGGGTGGATGGGATGAACACTGAAGCTTTCTTT
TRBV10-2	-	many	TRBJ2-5	CASSVGSHGTQYF	TGCGCCAGCAGTGTAGGTTCTCACGGGACCCAGTACTTC
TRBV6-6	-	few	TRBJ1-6	CASRPPRDTVLGALHF	TGTGCCAGCAGACCACCTAGGGACACGGTCTTGGGGGCCCTCCACTTT
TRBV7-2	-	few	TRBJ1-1	CASSFLAAGNTEAFF	TGTGCCAGCAGCTTCTTAGCTGCGGGTAACACTGAAGCTTTCTTT
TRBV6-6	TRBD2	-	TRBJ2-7	CASSRGGVRYEQYF	TGTGCCAGCAGTCGGGGGGGAGTACGCTACGAGCAGTACTTC
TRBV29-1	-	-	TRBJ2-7	CSVEAGVPYEQYF	TGCAGCGTTGAAGCAGGGGTACCCTACGAGCAGTACTTC
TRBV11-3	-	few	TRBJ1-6	CASSLGLNSPLHF	TGTGCCAGCAGCTTAGGGCTGAATTCACCCCTCCACTTT
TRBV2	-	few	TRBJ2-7	CASSDGGAYEQYF	TGTGCCAGCAGTGATGGCGGCGCCTACGAGCAGTACTTC
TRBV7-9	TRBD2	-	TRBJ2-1	CASSLGTSGGF	TGTGCCAGTAGCCTAGGGACTAGCGGGGGCTTC
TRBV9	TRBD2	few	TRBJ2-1	CASSVVDGTSGSRRWNEQFF	TGTGCCAGCAGCGTAGTCGATGGGACTAGCGGGAGTAGGAGATGGAATGAGCAGTTCTTC
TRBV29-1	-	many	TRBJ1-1	CSVVRGLNTEAFF	TGCAGCGTTGTCAGAGGACTGAACACTGAAGCTTTCTTT
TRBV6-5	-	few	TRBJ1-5	CASSPEGEIQPQHF	TGTGCCAGCAGCCCCGAAGGTGAAATCCAGCCCCAGCATTTT
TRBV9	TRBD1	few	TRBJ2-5	CASSVGQGARETQYF	TGTGCCAGCAGCGTAGGCCAGGGGGCGCGAGAGACCCAGTACTTC
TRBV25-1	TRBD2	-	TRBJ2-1	CASSEGGLAGNEQFF	TGTGCCAGCAGTGAAGGAGGACTAGCCGGGAATGAGCAGTTCTTC
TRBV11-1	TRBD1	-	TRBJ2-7	CASSPQTGLGEQYF	TGTGCCAGCAGCCCCCAGACAGGGTTGGGCGAGCAGTACTTC
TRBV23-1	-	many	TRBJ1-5	CASSHFGAFYQPQHF	TGCGCCAGCAGTCACTTCGGGGCGTTTTATCAGCCCCAGCATTTT
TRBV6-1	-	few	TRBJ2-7	CASSEEHRWQYF	TGTGCCAGCAGTGAAGAACACCGTTGGCAGTACTTC
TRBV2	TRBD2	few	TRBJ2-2	CASGKAGGTGELFF	TGTGCCAGCGGCAAAGCGGGAGGTACCGGGGAGCTGTTTTTT
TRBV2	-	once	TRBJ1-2	CASRGENYGYTF	TGTGCCAGCAGAGGGGAGAACTATGGCTACACCTTC
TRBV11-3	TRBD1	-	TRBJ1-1	CASSPKRTGGPGTEAFF	TGTGCCAGCAGCCCCAAGCGGACAGGGGGCCCGGGGACTGAAGCTTTCTTT